The next 6 T cell receptor beta chains were all read from a single sample in a study of HIV-infected children after antiretroviral therapy interruption. The TCR library was built from RNA with a 3' RACE protocol and unique molecular identifiers. Each CDR3 protein is one row after TCRdb ran MiXCR on the 3' RACE reads. The data contain about 40,000 distinct CDR3 sequences, approximately 7% of them seen just once; the ten biggest clones take up approximately 1%. Specified treatment: PENTA 11 planned treatment interruption arm or continuous ART arm. This sample comprised CD45RA+ CD4+ T cells from PBMCs, pooled from several time points, obtained from a donor given antiretroviral therapy, either interrupted or continuous. This sample's subset: naive CD4+ CD45RA+ CD45RO- T cells. These TCRs come from a pool of human donors with HIV.

There are many counts of this clonotype. The chain carries TRBV6-2 or TRBV6-3 and TRBJ1-6; D may be TRBD1 (6 bases). V was trimmed by 4 bases and J by 10 bases, leaving 11 bases between them. The CDR3 length is 13 residues. The V gene's germline CDR1 is MNHEY and CDR2 SVGEGT. The CDR3 is CASSWTARSPLHF. The CDR3 DNA follows: TGTGCCAGCAGTTGGACAGCAAGATCACCCCTCCACTTT.

This clonotype was seen at least ten times. The J gene is TRBJ1-1, the V gene TRBV4-3; TRBD1 agrees at 8 bases. The ends lost 6 bases at V and 5 bases at J; junction bases unmatched: 8. The CDR3 contains 14 residues. Per the germline V gene, CDR1 is LGHNA and CDR2 is YSLEER. CDR3 residues: CASRVTGGSTEAFF. The DNA of the CDR3 is TGCGCCAGCAGGGTCACAGGGGGTTCTACTGAAGCTTTCTTT.

This clonotype was seen more than once but under ten times. The chain is built from TRBV20-1 and TRBJ1-6; no reliable D call. V was shortened by 2 bases and J by 4 bases, with 3 bases between the two germline ends. The CDR3 has 12 amino acids. Germline V gene sequence: CDR1 DFQATT, CDR2 SNEGSKA (reference sequence). CDR3 coding DNA: TGCAGTGCTAGACAATATAATTCACCCCTCCACTTT. This codes for CSARQYNSPLHF.

The rearrangement links TRBV5-2 to TRBJ2-4; the table calls TRBD1, which could not be checked here. TRBV5-2 is termed a pseudogene. The CDR3 is 13 amino acids. CDR3: CASNDRAGNIQYF. The CDR3 nucleotides are TGTGCCAGCAACGACAGGGCGGGAAACATTCAGTACTTC.

Many counts were recorded for this clonotype. The rearrangement joins TRBV4-1 to TRBJ2-7; 14 bases agree with TRBD2. Trimming removed 3 bases from V and 7 bases from J; junction bases left unmatched: 8. The germline CDR1 and CDR2 sequences are MGHRA and YSYEKL. The CDR3 consists of 16 residues. CDR3 sequence (DNA): TGCGCCAGCAGCCAGGTCCCGGGACTAGCGGGAGTGGAGCAGTACTTC. This encodes CASSQVPGLAGVEQYF.

The chain combines TRBV9 with TRBJ1-5; no definite D call. V lost 0 bases, J lost 8 bases, and 9 bases lay in between. The germline V gene encodes CDR1 SGDLS and CDR2 YYNGEE. CDR3 length: 13 amino acids. The CDR3 reads CASSVDKSEPQHF. The DNA of the CDR3 is TGTGCCAGCAGCGTAGACAAAAGTGAGCCCCAGCATTTT.